The next 8 T cell receptor beta chains were all read from a single sample in a study of a mutant IDH1 vaccine in newly diagnosed glioma. Documented time point: week 11, during vaccination. Each dose delivered 300 ug of mutant IDH1 20-mer peptide subcutaneously with imiquimod. Data came from immunoSEQ multiplex PCR; TCRdb stores just in-frame clones and leaves some out. Of tens of thousands of clones in the sample, over 75% are singletons; the top ten hold approximately 8.3%. These receptors lack a known antigen. The sequencing used PBMCs, collected from a glioma patient whose treatment included an IDH1 peptide vaccine. The receptors stem from a woman under 30 with glioma.

The chain is built from TRBV6-1 and TRBJ1-1; D unclear. The CDR3 is made up of 13 amino acids. Germline V gives CDR1 MNHNS, CDR2 SASEGT. Trimming shortened V by 7 bases and J by 3 bases, and 12 bases separated the two germline ends. CDR3 nucleotide sequence: TGTGCCAGCACCCCCGGCTCGTACACTGAAGCTTTCTTT. This gives the protein CASTPGSYTEAFF.

This clone was seen a handful of times. The chain has TRBV2 and TRBJ1-1; 8 nucleotides agree with TRBD1. This CDR3 is 14 amino acids long. Germline trimming cut 6 bases from V and 7 bases from J; bases unmatched to any gene: 10. Germline V gene data show CDR1 as SNHLY and CDR2 as FYNNEI. Written as DNA, the CDR3 is TGTGCCAGCAGCCCCTTTACAGGGGGAATTGAAGCTTTCTTT. This codes for CASSPFTGGIEAFF.

The sample holds one count of this clone. The chain employs TRBV2 and TRBJ2-7, with D maybe TRBD1 (6 bases). Trimming cost V 5 bases and J 6 bases, with 14 bases left between them. The CDR3 loop spans 13 amino acids. Per the germline V gene, CDR1 is SNHLY and CDR2 is FYNNEI. The chain's CDR3 is CASSLDPGVEQYF. The CDR3, as DNA: TGTGCCAGCAGTCTAGACCCAGGGGTCGAGCAGTACTTC.

V is TRBV9 and J is TRBJ1-5, with a tentative D call TRBD1 (5 bases). The V gene's germline CDR1 is SGDLS and CDR2 YYNGEE. Trimming took off 2 bases at V and 4 bases at J, with 13 bases between the two ends. The CDR3 consists of 15 residues. The CDR3 sequence is CASSVGGGPNQPQHF. CDR3 DNA sequence: TGTGCCAGCAGCGTTGGGGGAGGGCCGAATCAGCCCCAGCATTTT.

The rearrangement uses TRBV5-1 and TRBJ1-2; D unclear. The V gene lost 4 bases and the J gene lost 2 bases, with 12 bases spanning the gap. This CDR3 is built from 14 residues. From germline, CDR1 is SGHRS and CDR2 YFSETQ. The CDR3 region has the DNA TGCGCCAGCAGCAGGGAGACCCTAAACTATGGCTACACCTTC. Residues: CASSRETLNYGYTF.

The CDR3 is CASGPGAGETQYF. CDR3 in DNA: TGTGCCTCAGGACCAGGGGCTGGGGAGACCCAGTACTTC. This chain uses TRBV10-3 with TRBJ2-5; possible D gene TRBD1, 6 bases. Deletions cut 11 bases from V and 5 bases from J, with 18 bases between. There are 13 residues in the CDR3. CDR1 is ENHRY, CDR2 SYGVKD, per germline.

In this sample, this clone turned up a few times. For the CDR3, the DNA is TGTGCCACCAGCAGAGTGAGGGGAGTACAGCCAGGGCAGCCCCAGCATTTT. Its translation is CATSRVRGVQPGQPQHF. The chain employs TRBV15 and TRBJ1-5, with D possibly being TRBD1 (5 bases). V was shortened by 1 base and J by 7 bases, with 20 bases between the two germline ends. There are 17 residues in the CDR3. Germline values: CDR1 LNHNV, CDR2 YYDKDF (reference sequence).

This chain joins TRBV7-3 and TRBJ2-3, with no clear D. CDR1 SGHTA and CDR2 FQGTGA come from the germline V gene. Trimming cost V 3 bases and J 1 base, with 14 bases left between them. The CDR3 totals 16 residues. Here the CDR3 DNA reads TGTGCCAGCAGCTTGGGCCCCGGGTCCCGCACAGATACGCAGTATTTT. Its translation: CASSLGPGSRTDTQYF.